The clone carrying this T cell receptor (beta chain) was found once. The data derive from a study of blood T cell repertoires in COVID-19. Study-wide context: Specimens from acute and convalescent COVID-19 originated in the United States, Italy and Spain. PBMCs, B-cell-depleted T cells, or T cells were the source of the cDNA or gDNA that made up the material.

CDR3 size: 14 residues. V lost 1 base and J 2 bases, leaving 9 bases between the germline ends. CDR1 and CDR2 (germline): SGHTA, FQGNSA. Under the authors' procedure: The assay estimated nucleated cells by amplifying reference gene primers. TCRdb's table, derived via immunoSEQ multiplex PCR, lists solely in-frame clones and lacks some. V, J and clone size were drawn from that table, and D and trimming were deduced from the DNA. This table has around 250,000 clones, nearly 90% appearing once. The rearrangement links TRBV7-2 to TRBJ2-7; D is unclear. Specimen: peripheral blood. The TCR was taken from a human donor in a cohort sampled during active COVID-19. Here the CDR3 reads CASSLGAEAYEQYF. Written as DNA, the CDR3 is TGTGCCAGCAGCTTAGGCGCAGAGGCCTACGAGCAGTACTTC.